This T cell receptor (beta chain) came from a study of Ad26.COV2.S vaccination and SARS-CoV-2 variants. Worth noting for this clone: Its target is not known.

Broader study findings: Vaccine recipients showed a spike-specific TCR breadth that was higher than in placebo recipients.

The CDR3 spans 15 residues. Trimming at V came to 1 base and at J to 7 bases, leaving 10 bases not matched to a gene. Per the germline V gene, CDR1 is KGHSH and CDR2 is LQKENI. The table came from immunoSEQ multiplex PCR; TCRdb's copy has only in-frame clones and leaves some out. Found here are about 680,000 clones, 80% to 90% of them singletons; the top ten hold approximately 1.5%. Treatment described: 15 to 20 received Ad26.COV2.S at low or high dose, single or two shots; about five received placebo; per-sample allocation not given. Material that was analyzed had been drawn on day 63 after the first vaccine or placebo injection. Expression of Wuhan-strain SARS-CoV-2 spike came from the Ad26 vector that formed the vaccine.

The sample consisted of peripheral blood, taken in a trial of Ad26.COV2.S vaccine versus placebo. The chain recombines TRBV18 with TRBJ2-7, with 7 nucleotides matching TRBD1. The sequence was collected from a person between 18 and 65 years old who received the Ad26.COV2.S COVID-19 vaccine or a placebo. The CDR3 protein is CASSPRTGESVEQYF. The CDR3 DNA sequence: TGTGCCAGCTCACCACGGACAGGTGAATCTGTGGAGCAGTACTTC.